One sample yielded the 26 T cell receptor beta chains listed below, sequenced in a study of cytomegalovirus exposure and HLA in healthy donors. 13 Jbeta primers and 60 Vbeta primers were used for the PCR. Sequencing was performed with immunoSEQ multiplex PCR; in TCRdb, only in-frame clones are kept and a portion is missing. Of 200,000 or so clones in the sample, around 80% are singletons; the top ten hold approximately 3.8%. The sequencing input was PBMCs. The receptors shown here come from a male donor in good health and CMV-seronegative.

This chain joins TRBV2 and TRBJ2-3, with 10 nucleotides matching TRBD1. Germline values: CDR1 SNHLY, CDR2 FYNNEI. The CDR3 has 14 residues. The trim removed 5 bases at V and 3 bases at J, leaving 2 bases unmatched. Here the CDR3 DNA reads TGTGCCAGCAGTCAGGACAGGGGGACAGATACGCAGTATTTT. This gives the protein CASSQDRGTDTQYF. The whole variable domain, remainder taken from reference TRBV2 and TRBJ2-3, is EPEVTQTPSHQVTQMGQEVILRCVPISNHLYFYWYRQILGQKVEFLVSFYNNEISEKSEIFDDQFSVERPDGSNFTLKIRSTKLEDSAMYFCASSQDRGTDTQYFGPGTRLTVL.

The chain recombines TRBV19 with TRBJ2-7, with 12 bases lining up with TRBD2. This CDR3 has 14 amino acids. Germline V gives CDR1 LNHDA, CDR2 SQIVND (reference sequence). With V trimmed by 1 base and J by 6 bases, 1 base remained unmatched. CDR3 sequence: CASSIALAGGEQYF. The CDR3 nucleotides are TGTGCCAGTAGTATAGCACTAGCGGGAGGCGAGCAGTACTTC.

In this sample, this clone turned up a few times. This sequence joins TRBV6-5 and TRBJ1-3; TRBD1 is a possible D gene (5 bases). The CDR3 consists of 15 residues. CDR1 and CDR2 (germline): MNHEY, SVGAGI. V gave up 6 bases and J gave up 0 bases, with 12 bases separating them. CDR3 sequence: CASRSSGNSGNTIYF. DNA for the CDR3: TGTGCCAGCAGATCTTCAGGGAACTCTGGAAACACCATATATTTT.

This clone has only a few counts. J is TRBJ1-3 and V is TRBV7-6, with D possibly TRBD1 on 5 matching bases. The CDR3 length is 16 residues. Germline-derived CDR1 and CDR2 are SGHVS and FNYEAQ. V lost 8 bases and J lost 0, with 17 bases in between. CDR3 sequence: CASGRGTPDSGNTIYF. As DNA, the CDR3 is TGTGCCAGCGGTCGCGGGACGCCTGACTCTGGAAACACCATATATTTT. Complete variable domain (other parts from reference TRBV7-6 and TRBJ1-3): GAGVSQSPRYKVTKRGQDVALRCDPISGHVSLYWYRQALGQGPEFLTYFNYEAQQDKSGLPNDRFSAERPEGSISTLTIQRTEQRDSAMYRCASGRGTPDSGNTIYFGEGSWLTVV.

CDR3: CASSDSRKAGGNYGYTF. The CDR3 coding sequence is TGTGCCAGCAGTGACTCGAGAAAGGCAGGGGGCAACTATGGCTACACCTTC. This chain uses TRBV6-4 with TRBJ1-2; 8 nucleotides agree with TRBD1. The V segment lost 0 bases and the J segment 2 bases; nucleotides outside the gene matches: 8. Germline CDR1 reads MRHNA; CDR2 reads SNTAGT. The CDR3 contains 17 residues.

This chain connects TRBV6-5 to TRBJ2-1; tentatively, D is TRBD2 (5 bases). Deletions cut 5 bases from V and 5 bases from J, with 16 bases between. The germline CDR1 and CDR2 sequences are MNHEY and SVGAGI. This CDR3 is built from 15 residues. The CDR3 is CASSAPGRANNEQFF. The CDR3 DNA reads TGTGCCAGCAGTGCGCCGGGAAGAGCCAACAATGAGCAGTTCTTC.

The rearrangement uses TRBV19 and TRBJ2-1; TRBD2 agrees at 9 bases. With V trimmed by 2 bases and J by 5 bases, 4 bases remained unmatched. The CDR3 spans 15 residues. The germline CDR1 and CDR2 sequences are LNHDA and SQIVND (reference sequence). The CDR3 coding sequence is TGTGCCAGTAGTATAAGCGGGGGGACTAACAATGAGCAGTTCTTC. It specifies CASSISGGTNNEQFF.

The chain recombines TRBV19 with TRBJ2-1; no clear D gene. Trimming removed 4 bases from V and 0 bases from J, with 13 bases in between. Looked up from germline, CDR1 is LNHDA and CDR2 is SQIVND (reference sequence). The CDR3 covers 16 residues. CDR3 bases: TGTGCCAGTAGTACCTCTGGGCTAAGCTCCTACAATGAGCAGTTCTTC. Encoded protein: CASSTSGLSSYNEQFF.

There are a few counts of this clone. The chain combines TRBV19 with TRBJ1-5; D is unresolved. The CDR3 is 14 residues long. Germline V lookup: CDR1 LNHDA, CDR2 SQIVND (reference sequence). Trimming removed 2 bases from V and 7 bases from J, with 12 bases in between. The CDR3 region is CASSIPSARQPQHF. CDR3 DNA sequence: TGTGCCAGTAGTATACCGTCAGCGAGACAGCCCCAGCATTTT.

This sequence joins TRBV10-3 and TRBJ2-7, with D perhaps TRBD2 (6 bases). V gave up 0 bases and J gave up 4 bases, with 16 bases separating them. The germline V gene has CDR1 ENHRY and CDR2 SYGVKD. The CDR3 has 16 amino acids. As DNA, the CDR3 is TGTGCCATCAGTGAGTCTGGGGGGAGAGGTATTTACGAGCAGTACTTC. It codes for CAISESGGRGIYEQYF.

This sequence joins TRBV19 and TRBJ1-2; a weak D match, TRBD1 (5 bases). The ends were cut back, 7 bases at V and 4 bases at J, with 7 bases in the middle. Per germline, CDR1 LNHDA and CDR2 SQIVND (reference sequence). The CDR3 has 11 amino acids. The CDR3 coding sequence is TGTGCCAGTATCGGGGGCTATGGCTACACCTTC. Protein product: CASIGGYGYTF.

CDR3 sequence: CASSSTGAGDYGYTF. DNA of the CDR3: TGTGCCAGCAGCTCGACAGGGGCCGGAGACTATGGCTACACCTTC. The chain combines TRBV5-6 with TRBJ1-2; TRBD1 aligns across 8 bases. CDR1 and CDR2 from the germline V gene are SGHDT and YYEEEE. Trimming at V came to 3 bases and at J to 3 bases, leaving 7 bases not matched to a gene. The CDR3 runs to 15 residues.

The rearrangement uses TRBV19 and TRBJ2-1; 9 bases agree with TRBD2. Germline-derived CDR1 and CDR2 are LNHDA and SQIVND (reference sequence). Losses at the gene ends were 6 bases for V and 2 bases for J; bases not matched to a gene: 2. The CDR3 has 14 residues. CDR3 residues: CASRTSGTYNEQFF. The CDR3 nucleotides are TGTGCCAGTAGGACTAGCGGTACCTACAATGAGCAGTTCTTC.

This clone has a handful of counts. The CDR3 DNA reads as TGTGCCAGCAGCGCGAGCCTACAGGGGCGGGAGACCCAGTACTTC. It codes for CASSASLQGRETQYF. The V gene is TRBV9, the J gene TRBJ2-5; 7 bases are a match to TRBD1. V was pared by 3 bases and J by 5 bases, with 10 bases of the junction left unmatched. The germline V gene has CDR1 SGDLS and CDR2 YYNGEE. The CDR3 is 15 residues long. Using reference TRBV9 and TRBJ2-5 for the parts outside the CDR3, the full variable domain is DSGVTQTPKHLITATGQRVTLRCSPRSGDLSVYWYQQSLDQGLQFLIQYYNGEERAKGNILERFSAQQFPDLHSELNLSSLELGDSALYFCASSASLQGRETQYFGPGTRLLVL.

The gene calls are TRBV19 and TRBJ1-5; 9 bases line up with TRBD1. Germline assignment: CDR1 LNHDA and CDR2 SQIVND (reference sequence). Unmatched junction bases numbered 2, after V lost 4 bases and J lost 7 bases. The CDR3 length is 13 residues. This CDR3 reads CASSRQGEQPQHF. CDR3 sequence (DNA): TGTGCCAGTAGTAGACAGGGGGAACAGCCCCAGCATTTT. The full variable domain, rest sourced from reference TRBV19 and TRBJ1-5, is DGGITQSPKYLFRKEGQNVTLSCEQNLNHDAMYWYRQDPGQGLRLIYYSQIVNDFQKGDIAEGYSVSREKKESFPLTVTSAQKNPTAFYLCASSRQGEQPQHFGDGTRLSIL.

The V gene is TRBV2, the J gene TRBJ2-1; D possibly corresponds to TRBD2 (6 bases). The CDR3 is made up of 13 amino acids. The V end lost 6 bases, the J end lost 7 bases, and 13 bases lay between the germline ends. Germline V gene lookup returns CDR1 SNHLY and CDR2 FYNNEI. The CDR3 sequence is CASRPPGENEQFF. CDR3 DNA sequence: TGTGCCAGCAGACCGCCGGGGGAGAATGAGCAGTTCTTC.

The chain couples TRBV7-9 to TRBJ1-2, with TRBD1 as a possible D gene (5 bases). Germline values: CDR1 SEHNR, CDR2 FQNEAQ (reference sequence). V lost 5 bases and J 2 bases, leaving 12 bases between the germline ends. This CDR3 is built from 14 residues. The CDR3 nucleotides read TGTGCCAGCAGCCCAGGGATGTCCAACTATGGCTACACCTTC. Translation gives CASSPGMSNYGYTF. The full variable domain, with the rest looked up from reference TRBV7-9 and TRBJ1-2, is DTGVSQNPRHKITKRGQNVTFRCDPISEHNRLYWYRQTLGQGPEFLTYFQNEAQLEKSRLLSDRFSAERPKGSFSTLEIQRTEQGDSAMYLCASSPGMSNYGYTFGSGTRLTVV.

This rearrangement joins TRBV5-6 to TRBJ2-7; TRBD1 is a possible D gene (5 bases). In germline, CDR1 is SGHDT, CDR2 YYEEEE. The CDR3 covers 14 residues. V was trimmed by 0 bases and J by 4 bases, leaving 11 bases between them. The CDR3 here is CASSLVQGTYEQYF. In DNA, the CDR3 is TGTGCCAGCAGCTTGGTTCAGGGAACGTACGAGCAGTACTTC. Full variable domain (missing parts from reference TRBV5-6 and TRBJ2-7): DAGVTQSPTHLIKTRGQQVTLRCSPKSGHDTVSWYQQALGQGPQFIFQYYEEEERQRGNFPDRFSGHQFPNYSSELNVNALLLGDSALYLCASSLVQGTYEQYFGPGTRLTVT.

V gene TRBV18 combines with J gene TRBJ1-2, with D possibly TRBD1 on 6 matching bases. In germline, CDR1 is KGHSH, CDR2 LQKENI. The CDR3 has 17 residues. V gave up 3 bases and J gave up 5 bases, with 22 bases separating them. The CDR3 sequence: CASSPADGGASGYGYTF. The DNA for the CDR3 is TGTGCCAGCTCACCCGCAGACGGGGGGGCGTCGGGTTATGGCTACACCTTC.

As DNA, the CDR3 is TGTGCCAGCAGCCCTCAGGAGGGGCCCCGGTATGGCTACACCTTC. Residues: CASSPQEGPRYGYTF. The chain joins TRBV27 to TRBJ1-2; D is perhaps TRBD1 (5 bases). The length of the CDR3 is 15 residues. CDR1 and CDR2 (germline): MNHEY, SMNVEV (reference sequence). The V gene lost 6 bases and the J gene lost 5 bases, with 19 bases spanning the gap.

This clone has a single count. The genes are TRBV19 and TRBJ2-1, with a weak D call TRBD2 (6 bases). Looked up from germline, CDR1 is LNHDA and CDR2 is SQIVND (reference sequence). This CDR3 comprises 14 residues. V was shortened by 1 base and J by 5 bases, with 9 bases between the two germline ends. The CDR3, as DNA: TGTGCCAGTAGTATAGTTAGGACTAACAATGAGCAGTTCTTC. Residues: CASSIVRTNNEQFF.

The gene calls are TRBV14 and TRBJ2-3; the D gene is possibly TRBD1 (5 bases). Per germline, CDR1 SGHDN and CDR2 FVKESK. CDR3 length: 14 amino acids. Trimming shortened V by 3 bases and J by 1 base, and 8 bases separated the two germline ends. In DNA form, the CDR3 reads TGTGCCAGCAGCCACAGGGCTGGCACAGATACGCAGTATTTT. Residues: CASSHRAGTDTQYF.

This clone is a singleton in its sample. CDR3 nucleotides: TGTGCCAGCAGCACTAGCGGGAGGCCTAACAATGAGCAGTTCTTC. It encodes CASSTSGRPNNEQFF. The V gene is TRBV28, the J gene TRBJ2-1; the match to TRBD2 covers 12 bases. The CDR3 totals 15 residues. V dropped 6 bases and J dropped 5; count of bases not matched to a gene: 5. CDR1 MDHEN and CDR2 SYDVKM come from the germline V gene.

The chain employs TRBV5-1 and TRBJ1-5; 9 bases match TRBD1. V gave up 0 bases and J gave up 5 bases; unmatched junction bases: 3. The CDR3 is 15 residues long. In germline, CDR1 is SGHRS, CDR2 YFSETQ. The CDR3, as DNA: TGCGCCAGCAGCTTGGGACAGGGGGACGATCAGCCCCAGCATTTT. Translation: CASSLGQGDDQPQHF. The variable domain in full, completed from reference TRBV5-1 and TRBJ1-5, reads KAGVTQTPRYLIKTRGQQVTLSCSPISGHRSVSWYQQTPGQGLQFLFEYFSETQRNKGNFPGRFSGRQFSNSRSEMNVSTLELGDSALYLCASSLGQGDDQPQHFGDGTRLSIL.

The chain joins TRBV23-1 to TRBJ2-1; TRBD1 matches at 12 bases. TRBV23-1 is an ORF; its function is uncertain. V dropped 2 bases and J dropped 9; count of bases not matched to a gene: 5. The CDR3 contains 15 residues. The CDR3 sequence is CASSQRDRGHVEQFF. CDR3 nucleotide sequence: TGCGCCAGCAGTCAACGGGACAGGGGGCACGTTGAGCAGTTCTTC.

The chain carries TRBV7-8 and TRBJ1-5; 8 bases map to TRBD1. The germline V gene has CDR1 SGHVS and CDR2 FQNEAQ. The J segment lost 5 bases and the V segment lost 4 bases, leaving 7 bases of the junction unmatched. The CDR3 runs to 15 residues. The CDR3 DNA reads TGTGCCAGCAGCTCATCCGGGACAGGCTATCAGCCCCAGCATTTT. Translation: CASSSSGTGYQPQHF.